The entry below gives a single T cell receptor beta chain sequence along with its context. Its antigen is as yet unknown. The read terminates 3 residues ahead of where the CDR3 ends, so the germline J gene completes it. The table came from immunoSEQ multiplex PCR; TCRdb's copy has only in-frame clones and leaves some out. Across 25,000 to 35,000 clones, the top ten clones capture approximately 7.3% of the sample. After removal of 0 bases from V and 5 bases from J, the junction contained 6 bases not matched to a gene. This CDR3 spans 16 amino acids. The V gene's germline CDR1 is SNHLY and CDR2 FYNNEI. Unstimulated regulatory T cells (CD4+CD25+CD127-), CD4+CD25- non-regulatory cells, CD4 and CD8 cells were FACS-sorted from thawed PBMCs. The data derive from a study of Tregs in tolerant kidney transplant recipients. Overall study: Recipients received nonmyeloablative bone marrow transplants from related graft donors, with transient mixed chimerism. Study outcomes and limitations: This study did not directly address biological reproducibility. The small number of patients limits these findings pending further validation.

The V and J genes are TRBV2 and TRBJ2-2; TRBD2 agrees at 7 bases. This sequence was found in a human donor who received a combined kidney and bone marrow transplant. The specimen was CD8+ T cells from blood, collected before the transplant. CDR3 DNA (partial): TGTGCCAGCAGTGAAGCGCACGGGGGGATAACCGGGGAG. Translating it yields CASSEAHGGITGE. The CDR3 in full is CASSEAHGGITGELFF.